The 22 T cell receptor beta chains listed next were all sequenced from one sample in a study of blood T cells in healthy people across ages. The authors ran a second PCR of 7 to 11 cycles using a sample-barcoded 5' primer and a J-beta primer mix. Each CDR3 protein is one row after TCRdb ran MiXCR on the 5' RACE reads. In the table there are about 640,000 distinct CDR3 sequences, approximately 50% of which are singletons. What was sequenced was blood. Receptors were obtained from a man in his sixties in good health.

This chain uses TRBV5-1 with TRBJ2-7; D tentatively reads TRBD1 or TRBD2 (5 bases each). Germline V CDR1 and CDR2: SGHRS, YFSETQ. V lost 0 bases and J 2 bases, leaving 9 bases between the germline ends. The CDR3 is 14 residues long. CDR3 DNA: TGCGCCAGCAGCTTGGGGGACCCCGCCTACGAGCAGTACTTC. Translated: CASSLGDPAYEQYF.

This clonotype was counted at least ten times. The DNA of the CDR3 is TGTGCCAGCAGCCGGACAGGGAACTATGGCTACACCTTC. Translating it yields CASSRTGNYGYTF. The V and J genes are TRBV7-2 and TRBJ1-2; 8 positions match TRBD1. The germline V gene encodes CDR1 SGHTA and CDR2 FQGNSA. The CDR3 runs 13 residues. Unmatched junction bases numbered 1, after V lost 5 bases and J lost 2 bases.

The chain carries TRBV20-1 and TRBJ2-4, with D uncertain. Judging by the DNA end, TRBJ2-7 fits better; the J call may be wrong. The CDR3 is 12 residues long. From germline, CDR1 is DFQATT and CDR2 SNEGSKA (reference sequence). For the CDR3, the DNA is TGCAGTGCAACGCAGGCAGTTTACGAGCAGTACTTC. This sequence encodes CSATQAVYEQYF.

The rearrangement uses TRBV7-2 and TRBJ2-4, with TRBD1 matching over 9 bases. Per germline, CDR1 SGHTA and CDR2 FQGNSA. Trimming cost V 9 bases and J 4 bases; bases outside gene matches: 7. This CDR3 region has 14 residues. CDR3 residues: CASSVGQGKNIQYF. DNA for the CDR3: TGTGCCAGTAGCGTGGGACAGGGAAAAAACATTCAGTACTTC.

This clonotype was picked up a small number of times. The genes are TRBV4-1 and TRBJ2-1; D is ambiguous. This CDR3 has 16 amino acids. Germline V CDR1 and CDR2: MGHRA, YSYEKL. Trimming left V 2 bases short and J 1 base short, with 12 bases between. The CDR3 protein is CASSQQPGTSYNEQFF. Here the CDR3 DNA reads TGCGCCAGCAGCCAACAACCCGGCACTTCCTACAATGAGCAGTTCTTC.

The rearrangement links TRBV20-1 to TRBJ1-2; no reliable D call. Germline assignment: CDR1 DFQATT and CDR2 SNEGSKA (reference sequence). The length of the CDR3 is 10 residues. The V end was cut by 5 bases, the J end by 6 bases, with 7 bases between. CDR3 residues: CSAGQDGYTF. CDR3 nucleotide sequence: TGCAGTGCTGGCCAGGATGGCTACACCTTC.

This clonotype showed up just a few times. The gene calls are TRBV10-3 and TRBJ2-5, with 8 bases identical to TRBD2. Germline V gene sequence: CDR1 ENHRY, CDR2 SYGVKD. Germline trimming cut 6 bases from V and 5 bases from J; bases unmatched to any gene: 8. The CDR3 is 14 amino acids. The DNA of the CDR3 is TGTGCCATCAGCCTGCGGGGGGCCGCGGAGACCCAGTACTTC. Protein sequence: CAISLRGAAETQYF.

The chain carries TRBV29-1 and TRBJ2-5, with 8 bases aligning to TRBD1. The CDR3 spans 13 residues. Trimming took 8 bases from V and 3 from J; bases not matched to a gene: 8. Germline V gives CDR1 SQVTM, CDR2 ANQGSEA. The CDR3 coding sequence is TGCAGCACCGGGCGGGACAGGAAAGAGACCCAGTACTTC. This codes for CSTGRDRKETQYF.

The CDR3 region has the DNA TGTGCCAGCGGGGGGCTAGCCAAAAACATTCAGTACTTC. It translates to CASGGLAKNIQYF. The rearrangement uses TRBV2 and TRBJ2-4; D may match TRBD1 or TRBD2 (6 bases each). The CDR3 length is 13 residues. Trimming removed 8 bases at V and 0 bases at J, with 8 bases between. Germline loops: CDR1 SNHLY, CDR2 FYNNEI.

The chain employs TRBV10-3 and TRBJ2-7; D tentatively reads TRBD1 or TRBD2 (5 bases each). Trimming took off 3 bases at V and 2 bases at J, with 11 bases between the two ends. The germline V gene encodes CDR1 ENHRY and CDR2 SYGVKD. The CDR3 has 14 amino acids. The CDR3 DNA sequence: TGTGCCATCAGTGATAGGCAGGGACCCTACGAGCAGTACTTC. It is translated as CAISDRQGPYEQYF.

This clonotype was observed once. The J gene is TRBJ1-5, the V gene TRBV6-1, with a tentative D call TRBD1 (6 bases). The CDR3 consists of 15 residues. In germline, CDR1 is MNHNS, CDR2 SASEGT. V gave up 6 bases and J gave up 7 bases, with 19 bases separating them. The CDR3 sequence is CASSRNTGPMQPQHF. CDR3 coding DNA: TGTGCCAGCAGCCGCAATACAGGGCCAATGCAGCCCCAGCATTTT.

The gene calls are TRBV14 and TRBJ1-6; D is undetermined. This CDR3 has 18 amino acids. Deletions cut 3 bases from V and 0 bases from J, with 15 bases between. Germline V gives CDR1 SGHDN, CDR2 FVKESK. The CDR3 reads CASSHRTAFSSYNSPLHF. DNA for the CDR3: TGTGCCAGCAGCCATAGGACGGCCTTTAGCTCCTATAATTCACCCCTCCACTTT.

This chain uses TRBV10-3 with TRBJ2-3; tentative D call: TRBD2 (6 bases). The germline V gene has CDR1 ENHRY and CDR2 SYGVKD. The CDR3 consists of 17 residues. Between the trimmed V and J ends, which lost 5 bases and 2 bases, there was a span of 20 bases. CDR3 sequence reads: CAISQSFGGVTTDTQYF. The CDR3 DNA follows: TGTGCCATCAGTCAATCTTTCGGCGGGGTTACCACAGATACGCAGTATTTT.

This clonotype turned up a few times. The chain employs TRBV2 and TRBJ2-6; 8 bases fit TRBD2. The CDR3 has 13 residues. Germline trimming cut 9 bases from V and 2 bases from J; bases unmatched to any gene: 0. Germline values: CDR1 SNHLY, CDR2 FYNNEI. The CDR3 sequence: CARTSAGANVLTF. The CDR3 nucleotides read TGTGCCAGGACTAGCGCTGGGGCCAACGTCCTGACTTTC.

The rearrangement links TRBV27 to TRBJ2-7; 8 nucleotides align to TRBD1. V lost 7 bases to trimming and J lost 7 bases; unmatched junction nucleotides: 6. Germline CDR1 MNHEY, CDR2 SMNVEV (reference sequence). The CDR3 is 12 residues long. This CDR3 reads CASTRTGREQYF. The CDR3 DNA reads TGTGCCAGCACTAGGACAGGGAGAGAGCAGTACTTC.

This clonotype turned up a few times. This rearrangement joins TRBV29-1 to TRBJ2-1; 7 positions agree with TRBD1. The V gene's germline CDR1 is SQVTM and CDR2 ANQGSEA. The CDR3 contains 12 residues. With V trimmed by 7 bases and J by 2 bases, 2 bases remained unmatched. The CDR3 protein is CSGGGAYNEQFF. In DNA form, the CDR3 reads TGCAGCGGAGGGGGCGCCTACAATGAGCAGTTCTTC.

The chain combines TRBV7-2 with TRBJ2-3; D uncertain. This CDR3 contains 13 residues. Germline V gene lookup returns CDR1 SGHTA and CDR2 FQGNSA. V lost 0 bases to trimming and J lost 9 bases, with 10 bases between them. CDR3 nucleotide sequence: TGTGCCAGCAGCTTAGCGCCCCTTGAGACGCAGTATTTT. Translated: CASSLAPLETQYF.

The V call is TRBV7-9, the J call TRBJ2-1; D not certain. With 2 bases removed from V and 5 bases from J, the gap between germline ends came to 4 bases. This CDR3 has 12 residues. Germline V gene data show CDR1 as SEHNR and CDR2 as FQNEAQ (reference sequence). Here the CDR3 reads CASSLSHNEQFF. The DNA of the CDR3 is TGTGCCAGCAGCTTATCCCACAATGAGCAGTTCTTC.

The chain has TRBV7-4 and TRBJ2-7; the D gene is possibly TRBD1 (6 bases). In germline, CDR1 is SGHVT, CDR2 SQSDAQ. Trimming stripped 3 bases from V and 0 bases from J, with 15 bases between. The CDR3 sequence is 16 residues long. The CDR3 sequence: CASSLGPGHPSYEQYF. CDR3 bases: TGTGCCAGCAGCTTGGGTCCGGGACACCCCTCCTACGAGCAGTACTTC.

The CDR3 here is CSARETGSYGYTF. The CDR3 DNA sequence: TGCAGTGCTAGAGAAACAGGGAGCTATGGCTACACCTTC. The gene calls are TRBV20-1 and TRBJ1-2, with D possibly being TRBD1 (6 bases). This CDR3 spans 13 amino acids. With 0 bases removed from V and 4 bases from J, the gap between germline ends came to 9 bases. In germline, CDR1 is DFQATT, CDR2 SNEGSKA (reference sequence).

This rearrangement joins TRBV25-1 to TRBJ1-1, with D possibly TRBD1 on 5 matching bases. The CDR3 consists of 16 residues. The V end lost 4 bases, the J end lost 4 bases, and 19 bases lay between the germline ends. Germline V gene lookup returns CDR1 MGHDK and CDR2 SYGVNS. CDR3 nucleotide sequence: TGTGCCAGCAGTGCACCAGGGACCTGGGCGGCCACTGAAGCTTTCTTT. Translation gives CASSAPGTWAATEAFF.

The chain recombines TRBV5-1 with TRBJ2-1; no clear D. This CDR3 has 13 amino acids. The V end lost 7 bases, the J end lost 6 bases, and 14 bases lay between the germline ends. Germline V gives CDR1 SGHRS, CDR2 YFSETQ. The CDR3 here is CASGVGFLNEQFF. CDR3 DNA sequence: TGCGCCAGCGGGGTGGGGTTCCTCAATGAGCAGTTCTTC.